One and the same sample provided the 21 T cell receptor beta chains below, sequenced in a study of technical replicates of blood from four donors. Profiled with immunoSEQ multiplex PCR; TCRdb holds only in-frame clones, not every one. The sample comprises approximately 69,000 clones, 80% to 90% of which are singletons, and roughly 4.5% rests with the top ten. Sequencing used PBMCs. The receptor source for this set is a human donor in good health. Some clones in this sample may be carry-over from other donors' samples.

The V and J genes are TRBV7-2 and TRBJ2-7; D possibly corresponds to TRBD2 (5 bases). The CDR3 has 15 amino acids. Trimming removed 2 bases from V and 2 bases from J, with 13 bases in between. The germline CDR1 and CDR2 sequences are SGHTA and FQGNSA. CDR3 region: CASSLRYVATYEQYF. The CDR3 nucleotides read TGTGCCAGCAGCTTACGGTACGTAGCGACCTACGAGCAGTACTTC. The full variable domain, with the rest looked up from reference TRBV7-2 and TRBJ2-7, is GAGVSQSPSNKVTEKGKDVELRCDPISGHTALYWYRQSLGQGLEFLIYFQGNSAPDKSGLPSDRFSAERTGGSVSTLTIQRTQQEDSAVYLCASSLRYVATYEQYFGPGTRLTVT.

The rearrangement uses TRBV7-2 and TRBJ1-2, with D possibly being TRBD1 (5 bases). The V end lost 4 bases, the J end lost 1 base, and 7 bases lay between the germline ends. The CDR3 covers 13 residues. The germline gives CDR1 SGHTA, CDR2 FQGNSA. The CDR3 nucleotides are TGTGCCAGCAGCTCTGACAGTAACTATGGCTACACCTTC. This gives the protein CASSSDSNYGYTF.

The CDR3 here is CASSRQNQETQYF. CDR3 bases: TGTGCCAGCAGCCGACAGAATCAAGAGACCCAGTACTTC. The chain links TRBV7-2 to TRBJ2-5, with a weak D call TRBD1 (5 bases). V was clipped by 5 bases and J by 2 bases, with 9 bases between them. This CDR3 has 13 residues. The germline CDR1 and CDR2 sequences are SGHTA and FQGNSA.

The CDR3: CASSPTGFTGNTIYF. For the CDR3, the DNA is TGTGCCAGCAGTCCGACAGGGTTCACTGGAAACACCATATATTTT. V is TRBV6-1 and J is TRBJ1-3; 7 bases match TRBD1. The germline CDR1 and CDR2 sequences are MNHNS and SASEGT. The CDR3 runs to 15 residues. Trimming cost V 5 bases and J 2 bases; bases outside gene matches: 6.

V gene TRBV19 combines with J gene TRBJ1-5; the D gene is possibly TRBD1 (6 bases). This CDR3 comprises 13 residues. V lost 5 bases and J 7 bases, leaving 12 bases between the germline ends. In germline, CDR1 is LNHDA, CDR2 SQIVND (reference sequence). DNA for the CDR3: TGTGCCAGTAGTGGGGGGGCGCGCCAGCCCCAGCATTTT. Translating it yields CASSGGARQPQHF.

This chain uses TRBV5-1 with TRBJ2-7, with 10 bases aligning to TRBD1. The germline V gene has CDR1 SGHRS and CDR2 YFSETQ. CDR3 length equals 14 residues. Trimming cost V 4 bases and J 5 bases; bases outside gene matches: 6. The CDR3 DNA follows: TGCGCCAGCAGCCGTGCAGGACAGGGGGACGAGCAGTACTTC. Translating gives CASSRAGQGDEQYF.

CDR3 sequence reads: CASSDAGPYGYTF. The DNA for the CDR3 is TGTGCCAGCAGTGACGCAGGCCCCTATGGCTACACCTTC. The chain combines TRBV2 with TRBJ1-2; D gene uncertain. Between the trimmed V and J ends, which lost 3 bases and 4 bases, there was a span of 9 bases. CDR1 is SNHLY, CDR2 FYNNEI, per germline. The CDR3 covers 13 residues.

The chain couples TRBV18 to TRBJ2-3; 7 nucleotides match TRBD2. J lost 1 base, V lost 3 bases, and 7 bases had no gene match. CDR3 length equals 16 residues. CDR1 and CDR2 from the germline V gene are KGHSH and LQKENI. CDR3 nucleotides: TGTGCCAGCTCACCCTACGGCGGGAGTCGCACAGATACGCAGTATTTT. Translated, it gives CASSPYGGSRTDTQYF.

This sequence joins TRBV4-2 and TRBJ1-3; no firm D call. Looked up from germline, CDR1 is LGHNA and CDR2 is YNFKEQ. CDR3 length: 17 amino acids. V was cut by 0 bases and J by 2 bases, with 14 bases left in between. CDR3 nucleotides: TGTGCCAGCAGCCAAGAATGGATCAGCGGGGCTGGAAACACCATATATTTT. The encoded protein is CASSQEWISGAGNTIYF.

This clone appeared a few times. This chain uses TRBV4-3 with TRBJ1-1; TRBD1 is a possible D gene (6 bases). Between the trimmed V and J ends, which lost 2 bases and 4 bases, there was a span of 11 bases. Germline V CDR1 and CDR2: LGHNA, YSLEER. The CDR3 length is 14 residues. CDR3: CASSQIGGGTEAFF. The DNA for the CDR3 is TGCGCCAGCAGCCAAATAGGGGGGGGCACTGAAGCTTTCTTT.

The table lists this clone with a few counts. The chain has TRBV5-6 and TRBJ2-1; TRBD1 matches 8 bases. The CDR3 is 15 amino acids. Germline assignment: CDR1 SGHDT and CDR2 YYEEEE. The ends lost 4 bases at V and 8 bases at J; junction bases unmatched: 11. As DNA, the CDR3 is TGTGCCAGCAGCCACAACCCTCAGGGGGCCTATGAGCAGTTCTTC. Protein: CASSHNPQGAYEQFF.

This chain joins TRBV19 and TRBJ1-1; unclear D gene. The ends were cut back, 6 bases at V and 4 bases at J, with 18 bases in the middle. The CDR3 runs 15 residues. CDR1 is LNHDA, CDR2 SQIVND, per germline (reference sequence). Here the CDR3 reads CASRVTATRGTEAFF. The CDR3 nucleotides are TGTGCCAGTAGGGTAACAGCTACCCGGGGCACTGAAGCTTTCTTT.

The CDR3 sequence: CASSSGQGLETQYF. CDR3 sequence (DNA): TGCGCCAGCAGCTCGGGACAGGGTTTGGAGACCCAGTACTTC. This rearrangement joins TRBV5-1 to TRBJ2-5; 9 nucleotides match TRBD1. Germline V gives CDR1 SGHRS, CDR2 YFSETQ. The CDR3 totals 14 residues. The V segment lost 3 bases and the J segment 5 bases; nucleotides outside the gene matches: 5.

The chain uses TRBV7-2 and TRBJ1-2; D might be TRBD1 (5 bases). The germline gives CDR1 SGHTA, CDR2 FQGNSA. The length of the CDR3 is 15 residues. With 3 bases removed from V and 0 bases from J, the gap between germline ends came to 11 bases. In DNA form, the CDR3 reads TGTGCCAGCAGCTTGGTTCCAGGGCCTAACTATGGCTACACCTTC. This sequence encodes CASSLVPGPNYGYTF.

A word on this clone: The same CDR3 arises from other DNA sequences in this sample as well. The V and J genes are TRBV20-1 and TRBJ2-7; a possible D gene is TRBD2 (5 bases). CDR1 and CDR2 (germline): DFQATT, SNEGSKA (reference sequence). V was shortened by 1 base and J by 4 bases, with 5 bases between the two germline ends. The CDR3 totals 11 residues. The CDR3, as DNA: TGCAGTGCTAGAGGAGGGTACGAGCAGTACTTC. Translated: CSARGGYEQYF.

The chain is built from TRBV29-1 and TRBJ1-5; the D is unclear. Trimming removed 4 bases from V and 3 bases from J, with 7 bases in between. In germline, CDR1 is SQVTM, CDR2 ANQGSEA. The CDR3 contains 12 residues. The CDR3 region has the DNA TGCAGCGTTGGAGGAGACAATCAGCCCCAGCATTTT. This gives the protein CSVGGDNQPQHF. The whole variable domain, remainder taken from reference TRBV29-1 and TRBJ1-5, is SAVISQKPSRDICQRGTSLTIQCQVDSQVTMMFWYRQQPGQSLTLIATANQGSEATYESGFVIDKFPISRPNLTFSTLTVSNMSPEDSSIYLCSVGGDNQPQHFGDGTRLSIL.

This clone was seen just once. J is TRBJ2-3 and V is TRBV4-3, with a possible D match to TRBD1 (5 bases). Trimming pared 1 base from V and 4 bases from J, leaving 12 bases between. This CDR3 spans 15 amino acids. Germline CDR1 LGHNA, CDR2 YSLEER. In DNA form, the CDR3 reads TGCGCCAGCAGCCAAGTATGGCAGGGCCCAGATACGCAGTATTTT. Its protein product is CASSQVWQGPDTQYF.

This rearrangement joins TRBV7-2 to TRBJ2-5, with a possible D match to TRBD2 (7 bases). CDR3 size: 14 residues. The germline V and J ends were trimmed by 0 bases and 5 bases, with 10 bases remaining between them. Germline assignment: CDR1 SGHTA and CDR2 FQGNSA. CDR3 coding DNA: TGTGCCAGCAGCTTAGCGGGGGGGCAGGAGACCCAGTACTTC. Translation gives CASSLAGGQETQYF.

The V call is TRBV2, the J call TRBJ2-7; 11 bases are a match to TRBD1. With V trimmed by 6 bases and J by 4 bases, 5 bases remained unmatched. This CDR3 contains 14 residues. Germline V lookup: CDR1 SNHLY, CDR2 FYNNEI. The CDR3 region has the DNA TGTGCCAGCAGCCTGGACAGGGGGCAGTACGAGCAGTACTTC. Amino acid sequence: CASSLDRGQYEQYF.

A few counts support this clone. This rearrangement joins TRBV6-5 to TRBJ2-3; 8 nucleotides line up with TRBD2. The ends lost 0 bases at V and 2 bases at J; junction bases unmatched: 1. This CDR3 contains 15 residues. The germline gives CDR1 MNHEY, CDR2 SVGAGI. Here the CDR3 reads CASSYSRGVTDTQYF. CDR3 bases: TGTGCCAGCAGTTACTCGCGGGGGGTCACAGATACGCAGTATTTT.

This chain's CDR3 is CATKTRGVTDTQYF. DNA for the CDR3: TGTGCCACCAAGACCAGGGGGGTCACAGATACGCAGTATTTT. V is TRBV2 and J is TRBJ2-3, with D possibly being TRBD1 (7 bases). V shed 10 bases and J shed 2 bases, with 16 bases lying between them. There are 14 residues in the CDR3. Germline CDR1 is SNHLY and CDR2 is FYNNEI.